This passage covers 20 T cell receptor beta chains from one sample sequenced in a study of shared clonotypes between healthy human individuals. TCRdb's copy holds only in-frame clones and misses some; the assay was immunoSEQ multiplex PCR. The table has more than 500,000 clones, around 96% seen once. Cells designated naive CD8 were CD45RO-negative and were positively selected for CCR7, with terminally differentiated effector memory CD45RA+ cells excluded. Material: naive CD8+ T cells sorted from blood. These receptors were collected from a woman aged 25 to 39 in good health.

The chain carries TRBV7-9 and TRBJ2-7, with D possibly being TRBD2 (6 bases). CDR3 length: 16 residues. Germline V gene sequence: CDR1 SEHNR, CDR2 FQNEAQ (reference sequence). V dropped 4 bases and J dropped 2 bases, with 18 bases sitting between them. The CDR3 DNA reads as TGTGCCAGCAGCTATAGGATTGGGGAGGACCCCTACGAGCAGTACTTC. Encoded protein: CASSYRIGEDPYEQYF.

This clone was detected once. Here the CDR3 DNA reads TGTGCCAGCAGTTCCCTCGGGGAGGCCAACTACGAGCAGTACTTC. Translated, it gives CASSSLGEANYEQYF. This rearrangement joins TRBV28 to TRBJ2-7; perhaps TRBD2 as D (6 bases). The ends were cut back, 4 bases at V and 3 bases at J, with 16 bases in the middle. CDR3 length: 15 amino acids. The germline V gene has CDR1 MDHEN and CDR2 SYDVKM.

The chain recombines TRBV2 with TRBJ2-7; TRBD2 aligns across 12 bases. This CDR3 has 14 residues. Unmatched junction bases numbered 2, after V lost 5 bases and J lost 3 bases. Germline lookup yields CDR1 SNHLY and CDR2 FYNNEI. The CDR3 nucleotides are TGTGCCAGCAGTAGACTAGCGGGAGTCTACGAGCAGTACTTC. Translation gives CASSRLAGVYEQYF.

V is TRBV15 and J is TRBJ1-5, with D hard to call. The CDR3 loop spans 14 amino acids. Between the trimmed V and J ends, which lost 3 bases and 4 bases, there was a span of 10 bases. CDR1 and CDR2 (germline): LNHNV, YYDKDF (reference sequence). The CDR3 nucleotides are TGTGCCACCAGCAGTTACGACGGTAATCAGCCCCAGCATTTT. Its translation: CATSSYDGNQPQHF.

The chain is built from TRBV14 and TRBJ2-5; tentative D call: TRBD1 (5 bases). This CDR3 is built from 13 residues. Trimming shortened V by 4 bases and J by 1 base, and 7 bases separated the two germline ends. Germline values: CDR1 SGHDN, CDR2 FVKESK. The CDR3 DNA is TGTGCCAGCAGCCTGGGGCTCCAAGAGACCCAGTACTTC. Protein sequence: CASSLGLQETQYF.

V and J are TRBV27 and TRBJ2-7, with 8 bases that match TRBD2. CDR1 and CDR2 from the germline V gene are MNHEY and SMNVEV (reference sequence). Unmatched junction bases numbered 1, after V lost 4 bases and J lost 2 bases. This CDR3 spans 13 amino acids. The DNA of the CDR3 is TGTGCCAGCAGTTGGCGGGGGGCCTACGAGCAGTACTTC. It codes for CASSWRGAYEQYF.

The chain combines TRBV27 with TRBJ2-2; 10 nucleotides match TRBD2. CDR3 length equals 16 residues. V shed 6 bases, J shed 7 bases, and the junction held 11 bases outside the gene matches. The germline V gene has CDR1 MNHEY and CDR2 SMNVEV (reference sequence). The CDR3 DNA reads TGTGCCAGCAGGAGCGGGAGGGCCTCGGAGGGCGGGGAGCTGTTTTTT. This translates into CASRSGRASEGGELFF.

V usage is TRBV10-1 and J usage is TRBJ1-2, with 7 bases fitting TRBD1. The germline V gene has CDR1 WNHNN and CDR2 SYGVQD (reference sequence). CDR3 length: 14 residues. Trimming cost V 3 bases and J 1 base; bases outside gene matches: 2. The chain's CDR3 is CASSDQGVNYGYTF. DNA of the CDR3: TGCGCCAGCAGTGATCAGGGGGTTAACTATGGCTACACCTTC.

This chain connects TRBV5-1 to TRBJ1-4; no reliable D call. CDR1 and CDR2 from the germline V gene are SGHRS and YFSETQ. Between the trimmed V and J ends, which lost 2 bases and 7 bases, there was a span of 12 bases. This CDR3 region has 14 residues. The CDR3 is CASSFGISTEKLFF. The CDR3 DNA follows: TGCGCCAGCAGCTTCGGGATCTCAACTGAAAAACTGTTTTTT.

This sequence joins TRBV7-9 and TRBJ2-7; the match to TRBD1 covers 8 bases. The CDR3 is 14 amino acids. With V trimmed by 5 bases and J by 3 bases, 6 bases remained unmatched. Germline lookup yields CDR1 SEHNR and CDR2 FQNEAQ (reference sequence). CDR3 DNA: TGTGCCAGCAGCCCGCGGACAGGGATCTACGAGCAGTACTTC. Its translation is CASSPRTGIYEQYF.

The chain carries TRBV18 and TRBJ2-1; D may match TRBD1 or TRBD2 (5 bases each). The V gene lost 0 bases and the J gene lost 5 bases, with 17 bases spanning the gap. CDR3 size: 17 residues. Germline values: CDR1 KGHSH, CDR2 LQKENI. CDR3 sequence: CASSPPEVGRGDNEQFF. CDR3 coding DNA: TGTGCCAGCTCACCACCCGAGGTGGGGCGAGGGGACAATGAGCAGTTCTTC.

This clone turned up a few times. V usage is TRBV4-1 and J usage is TRBJ2-1; TRBD2 aligns across 9 bases. V trimming: 0 bases; J trimming: 2 bases; junction bases outside the gene matches: 5. Germline V CDR1 and CDR2: MGHRA, YSYEKL. The CDR3 covers 17 residues. In DNA, the CDR3 is TGCGCCAGCAGCCAAGATACGCTAGCGGGGACCTACAATGAGCAGTTCTTC. The encoded protein is CASSQDTLAGTYNEQFF.

This clone was observed once. Other DNA sequences within the sample encode an identical CDR3. The rearrangement joins TRBV6-5 to TRBJ1-1; no clear D gene. Germline V gene lookup returns CDR1 MNHEY and CDR2 SVGAGI. V gave up 2 bases and J gave up 1 base, with 5 bases separating them. CDR3 length: 13 residues. CDR3 loop: CASSYTENTEAFF. For the CDR3, the DNA is TGTGCCAGCAGTTACACAGAGAACACTGAAGCTTTCTTT.

V usage is TRBV14 and J usage is TRBJ2-3; TRBD1 might be the D (6 bases). The CDR3 spans 15 residues. Trimming left V 0 bases short and J 2 bases short, with 9 bases between. From germline, CDR1 is SGHDN and CDR2 FVKESK. The CDR3 DNA reads as TGTGCCAGCAGCCAAGAGGGGGACATCACAGATACGCAGTATTTT. This codes for CASSQEGDITDTQYF.

This chain uses TRBV2 with TRBJ2-1; 7 nucleotides align to TRBD2. Germline trimming cut 4 bases from V and 8 bases from J; bases unmatched to any gene: 17. From germline, CDR1 is SNHLY and CDR2 FYNNEI. The CDR3 consists of 17 residues. The CDR3 DNA sequence: TGTGCCAGCAGTGTTCTAGGGGAGGGAGGGCCTCTTTATGAGCAGTTCTTC. Encoded protein: CASSVLGEGGPLYEQFF.

The chain carries TRBV19 and TRBJ1-5; perhaps TRBD1 as D (5 bases). The ends were cut back, 6 bases at V and 5 bases at J, with 8 bases in the middle. The CDR3 has 12 residues. The germline V gene encodes CDR1 LNHDA and CDR2 SQIVND (reference sequence). Here the CDR3 reads CASRSGYQPQHF. The CDR3 DNA sequence: TGTGCCAGTAGGTCAGGGTATCAGCCCCAGCATTTT.

The chain is built from TRBV9 and TRBJ2-7; D is possibly TRBD1 (6 bases). Germline CDR1 reads SGDLS; CDR2 reads YYNGEE. CDR3 size: 14 residues. V dropped 0 bases and J dropped 3 bases, with 10 bases sitting between them. CDR3 DNA: TGTGCCAGCAGCGTAGGGGACACAAACTACGAGCAGTACTTC. Protein product: CASSVGDTNYEQYF.

The chain couples TRBV28 to TRBJ2-7; D is perhaps TRBD2 (5 bases). The CDR3 extends over 14 amino acids. CDR1 is MDHEN, CDR2 SYDVKM, per germline. V was clipped by 2 bases and J by 4 bases, with 12 bases between them. This CDR3 is CASSLRLAAYEQYF. CDR3 bases: TGTGCCAGCAGTTTACGGCTAGCAGCGTACGAGCAGTACTTC.

This sequence joins TRBV30 and TRBJ1-1; no clear D. This CDR3 is 13 amino acids long. The germline CDR1 and CDR2 sequences are GTSNPN and SVGIG (reference sequence). V lost 0 bases to trimming and J lost 1 base, with 6 bases between them. This CDR3 reads CAWSVEANTEAFF. The CDR3 nucleotides are TGTGCCTGGAGTGTGGAAGCGAACACTGAAGCTTTCTTT. The full variable domain, rest sourced from reference TRBV30 and TRBJ1-1, is SQTIHQWPATLVQPVGSPLSLECTVEGTSNPNLYWYRQAAGRGLQLLFYSVGIGQISSEVPQNLSASRPQDRQFILSSKKLLLSDSGFYLCAWSVEANTEAFFGQGTRLTVV.

V is TRBV2 and J is TRBJ2-1; D is possibly TRBD1 (6 bases). The germline V gene has CDR1 SNHLY and CDR2 FYNNEI. The length of the CDR3 is 15 residues. V was shortened by 6 bases and J by 8 bases, with 20 bases between the two germline ends. The CDR3 region has the DNA TGTGCCAGCAGGCCAGGGGCGGCCCCCGCCCATGAGCAGTTCTTC. Its translation: CASRPGAAPAHEQFF.